These 30 T cell receptor beta chains were all obtained from the same sample, sequenced in a study of CD8 T cells in ankylosing spondylitis (dated by TCRdb to between 2016 and 2019). The protocol used for the library was 5' RACE. The sample was run on an Illumina HiSeq 2500. Clones were called with MiXCR by TCRdb after fastp trimmed the public reads at Q25, and only in-frame beta chains were retained. Each entry is one CDR3 protein sequence, shown with its most common DNA and genes. This sample has approximately 100,000 distinct CDR3 sequences in its table, and roughly 8% of those were observed once. The ten largest account for more than 9.5% of the sample. Sequenced: blood, either unsorted or a sorted T cell fraction (not recorded which). Source of these receptors: a male donor with ankylosing spondylitis or in good health (not recorded which).

The table lists this clonotype with many counts. This sequence joins TRBV20-1 and TRBJ2-7; D could derive from TRBD1 or TRBD2 (5 bases each). The V gene's germline CDR1 is DFQATT and CDR2 SNEGSKA (reference sequence). This CDR3 comprises 12 residues. V was shortened by 6 bases and J by 0 bases, with 9 bases between the two germline ends. The DNA of the CDR3 is TGCAGTGCCACCGGGGCCTCCTACGAGCAGTACTTC. Protein: CSATGASYEQYF.

This clonotype was observed at least ten times. The V gene is TRBV6-5, the J gene TRBJ2-7; D gene ambiguous. Germline V gives CDR1 MNHEY, CDR2 SVGAGI. This CDR3 has 12 residues. The germline V and J ends were trimmed by 4 bases and 4 bases, with 8 bases remaining between them. The CDR3 protein is CASSFLPYEQYF. The CDR3 DNA sequence: TGTGCCAGCAGTTTCCTCCCTTACGAGCAGTACTTC.

At least ten counts were recorded for this clonotype. The chain carries TRBV15 and TRBJ2-7; TRBD2 aligns across 10 bases. Germline lookup yields CDR1 LNHNV and CDR2 YYDKDF (reference sequence). The junction had 8 bases not matched to a gene; V was cut back by 8 bases and J by 1 base. This CDR3 region has 15 residues. DNA of the CDR3: TGTGCCACCGCTGGCGCTAGCGGGAGATCCTACGAGCAGTACTTC. This codes for CATAGASGRSYEQYF.

This clonotype showed up many times. The chain has TRBV29-1 and TRBJ2-2, with 13 bases identical to TRBD2. Germline-derived CDR1 and CDR2 are SQVTM and ANQGSEA. This CDR3 spans 14 amino acids. V trimming: 6 bases; J trimming: 5 bases; junction bases outside the gene matches: 3. CDR3 in amino acids: CSVGTSGMTGELFF. CDR3 sequence (DNA): TGCAGCGTCGGGACTAGCGGGATGACCGGGGAGCTGTTTTTT.

Many counts were recorded for this clonotype. The rearrangement joins TRBV7-3 to TRBJ1-6, with 10 positions matching TRBD1. J lost 8 bases, V lost 6 bases, and 4 bases had no gene match. Per germline, CDR1 SGHTA and CDR2 FQGTGA. This CDR3 spans 14 amino acids. Written as DNA, the CDR3 is TGTGCCAGCAGTTTGGACAGGGGGGATTCACCCCTCCACTTT. Translation gives CASSLDRGDSPLHF.

In its sample, this clonotype was seen many times. The CDR3 DNA is TGTGCCAGCAGCCTCACCGGACTAGCGGGCACAGATACGCAGTATTTT. As protein: CASSLTGLAGTDTQYF. The chain carries TRBV4-2 and TRBJ2-3, with 10 bases matching TRBD2. The trim removed 4 bases at V and 1 base at J, leaving 5 bases unmatched. CDR1 LGHNA and CDR2 YNFKEQ come from the germline V gene. This CDR3 region has 16 residues.

Many counts were recorded for this clonotype. The chain combines TRBV7-2 with TRBJ2-5; TRBD2 aligns across 10 bases. Looked up from germline, CDR1 is SGHTA and CDR2 is FQGNSA. This CDR3 is 15 amino acids long. Losses at the gene ends were 3 bases for V and 5 bases for J; bases not matched to a gene: 6. CDR3 bases: TGTGCCAGCAGCTTGTCTAGCGGGAGTGTTGAGACCCAGTACTTC. As protein: CASSLSSGSVETQYF. Drawing the rest from reference TRBV7-2 and TRBJ2-5, the complete variable domain is GAGVSQSPSNKVTEKGKDVELRCDPISGHTALYWYRQSLGQGLEFLIYFQGNSAPDKSGLPSDRFSAERTGGSVSTLTIQRTQQEDSAVYLCASSLSSGSVETQYFGPGTRLLVL.

In this sample, this clonotype turned up many times. The V and J genes are TRBV7-2 and TRBJ1-1; D not certain. Trimming pared 5 bases from V and 5 bases from J, leaving 18 bases between. Looked up from germline, CDR1 is SGHTA and CDR2 is FQGNSA. The CDR3 sequence is 15 residues long. The CDR3 region has the DNA TGTGCCAGCAGCCAGAGACGGCCTCGGGAGACTGAAGCTTTCTTT. Translated: CASSQRRPRETEAFF.

This clonotype was counted many times. This rearrangement joins TRBV20-1 to TRBJ1-1; a weak D match, TRBD1 (6 bases). With 3 bases removed from V and 0 bases from J, the gap between germline ends came to 11 bases. The CDR3 runs to 14 residues. Per the germline V gene, CDR1 is DFQATT and CDR2 is SNEGSKA (reference sequence). In nucleotides, the CDR3 is TGCAGTGCTAGGGACAGTTTCATGAACACTGAAGCTTTCTTT. Protein: CSARDSFMNTEAFF.

This clonotype was detected once. V gene TRBV23-1 combines with J gene TRBJ2-3, with D tentatively TRBD1 (6 bases). TRBV23-1 belongs to the ORF category, with a function that is uncertain. This CDR3 comprises 17 residues. V shed 0 bases and J shed 0 bases, with 13 bases lying between them. The CDR3 loop is CASSQSPRDTSTDTQYF. The CDR3 nucleotides are TGCGCCAGCAGTCAATCCCCCCGGGACACAAGCACAGATACGCAGTATTTT.

This clonotype showed up many times. The V gene is TRBV4-3, the J gene TRBJ1-2, with D unclear. This CDR3 has 14 amino acids. Per germline, CDR1 LGHNA and CDR2 YSLEER. Deletions cut 4 bases from V and 2 bases from J, with 11 bases between. In nucleotides, the CDR3 is TGCGCCAGCAGCCTTAGGCCCGGCAACTATGGCTACACCTTC. This translates into CASSLRPGNYGYTF.

Many counts were recorded for this clonotype. This rearrangement joins TRBV5-1 to TRBJ2-3, with 11 bases fitting TRBD2. The CDR3 length is 16 residues. J lost 4 bases, V lost 4 bases, and 8 bases had no gene match. Looked up from germline, CDR1 is SGHRS and CDR2 is YFSETQ. CDR3: CASSRLGLAVADTQYF. For the CDR3, the DNA is TGCGCCAGCAGCAGGCTGGGACTAGCGGTGGCAGATACGCAGTATTTT.

Written as DNA, the CDR3 is TGCAGTGCTAGTTCGTCCGGGACAGTACAAGAGACCCAGTACTTC. Translating it yields CSASSSGTVQETQYF. The chain uses TRBV20-1 and TRBJ2-5, with 7 bases that match TRBD1. There are 15 residues in the CDR3. The junction had 9 bases not matched to a gene; V was cut back by 3 bases and J by 2 bases. The V gene's germline CDR1 is DFQATT and CDR2 SNEGSKA (reference sequence).

This clonotype was detected many times. The V call is TRBV2, the J call TRBJ2-2; perhaps TRBD1 as D (6 bases). Trimming stripped 4 bases from V and 1 base from J, with 10 bases between. This CDR3 is 15 amino acids long. Germline CDR1 is SNHLY and CDR2 is FYNNEI. The CDR3 spells CASSALGQNTGELFF. In nucleotides, the CDR3 is TGTGCCAGCAGTGCCCTGGGACAGAACACCGGGGAGCTGTTTTTT.

This clonotype was detected ten times or more. The rearrangement uses TRBV6-1 and TRBJ2-5; no reliable D call. This CDR3 region has 15 residues. V was shortened by 6 bases and J by 1 base, with 15 bases between the two germline ends. From germline, CDR1 is MNHNS and CDR2 SASEGT. In DNA, the CDR3 is TGTGCCAGCAGCCACCCCCGGGCTAGCCAAGAGACCCAGTACTTC. Protein: CASSHPRASQETQYF.

The sample holds many counts of this clonotype. V is TRBV20-1 and J is TRBJ2-1; D ambiguous. The V end was cut by 3 bases, the J end by 7 bases, with 16 bases between. This CDR3 spans 14 amino acids. Germline CDR1 DFQATT, CDR2 SNEGSKA (reference sequence). The CDR3 DNA reads as TGCAGTGCTAGGGTTGTAGGGCCCTTGAATGAGCAGTTCTTC. Protein sequence: CSARVVGPLNEQFF.

This chain joins TRBV7-2 and TRBJ1-2; TRBD1 is a possible D gene (6 bases). The germline V gene encodes CDR1 SGHTA and CDR2 FQGNSA. V shed 1 base and J shed 4 bases, with 13 bases lying between them. This CDR3 comprises 15 residues. CDR3 in amino acids: CASSLEGGGGYGYTF. In nucleotides, the CDR3 is TGTGCCAGCAGCTTAGAAGGAGGGGGAGGCTATGGCTACACCTTC.

This chain connects TRBV3-1 to TRBJ2-3, with 8 positions matching TRBD2. The CDR3 runs to 16 residues. V lost 1 base to trimming and J lost 4 bases; unmatched junction nucleotides: 7. CDR1 and CDR2 (germline): LGHDT, YNNKEL (reference sequence). In nucleotides, the CDR3 is TGTGCCAGCAGCCAAGGAGTTAGCGGGGTCCCAGATACGCAGTATTTT. Encoded protein: CASSQGVSGVPDTQYF.

This clonotype was recorded many times. The V gene is TRBV5-5, the J gene TRBJ1-5; no clear D. From germline, CDR1 is SGHKS and CDR2 YYEKEE (reference sequence). Trimming pared 0 bases from V and 0 bases from J, leaving 7 bases between. The CDR3 totals 15 residues. CDR3 region: CASSLAPNSNQPQHF. The DNA for the CDR3 is TGTGCCAGCAGCTTGGCCCCTAATAGCAATCAGCCCCAGCATTTT.

There are many counts of this clonotype. This chain joins TRBV20-1 and TRBJ2-1; 13 bases agree with TRBD2. The CDR3 is 15 residues long. CDR1 is DFQATT and CDR2 is SNEGSKA in the germline V gene (reference sequence). The V segment lost 6 bases and the J segment 3 bases; nucleotides outside the gene matches: 5. The DNA for the CDR3 is TGCAGTGCACCCGGGACTAGCGGGAACTACAATGAGCAGTTCTTC. Translation: CSAPGTSGNYNEQFF.

This clonotype came up many times. The V call is TRBV29-1, the J call TRBJ2-5; D tentatively reads TRBD1 or TRBD2 (6 bases each). The CDR3 sequence is 14 residues long. Between the trimmed V and J ends, which lost 3 bases and 4 bases, there was a span of 15 bases. CDR1 is SQVTM and CDR2 is ANQGSEA in the germline V gene. CDR3 bases: TGCAGCGTTGATTCGGGGGCGGTGAGAGAGACCCAGTACTTC. Translation gives CSVDSGAVRETQYF. Filled out from reference TRBV29-1 and TRBJ2-5, the complete variable domain reads SAVISQKPSRDICQRGTSLTIQCQVDSQVTMMFWYRQQPGQSLTLIATANQGSEATYESGFVIDKFPISRPNLTFSTLTVSNMSPEDSSIYLCSVDSGAVRETQYFGPGTRLLVL.

This clonotype has ten or more counts. V usage is TRBV5-6 and J usage is TRBJ1-1; D ambiguous. Germline assignment: CDR1 SGHDT and CDR2 YYEEEE. V was pared by 1 base and J by 0 bases, with 4 bases between. The CDR3 contains 13 residues. CDR3 in DNA: TGTGCCAGCAGCTTGACAATGAACACTGAAGCTTTCTTT. Its translation: CASSLTMNTEAFF.

This clonotype has a handful of counts. The chain couples TRBV2 to TRBJ2-7; 8 bases are shared with TRBD2. V lost 2 bases to trimming and J lost 4 bases; unmatched junction nucleotides: 7. This CDR3 comprises 15 residues. From germline, CDR1 is SNHLY and CDR2 FYNNEI. The CDR3 bases are TGTGCCAGCAGTGAATGGTCACTAGCGGTGTACGAGCAGTACTTC. It encodes CASSEWSLAVYEQYF.

This clonotype was counted many times. This chain joins TRBV28 and TRBJ2-7, with D hard to call. CDR1 is MDHEN and CDR2 is SYDVKM in the germline V gene. Trimming pared 2 bases from V and 0 bases from J, leaving 5 bases between. This CDR3 region has 13 residues. This CDR3 reads CASSLGLSYEQYF. The CDR3 DNA follows: TGTGCCAGCAGTTTAGGTCTCTCCTACGAGCAGTACTTC.

This clonotype was recorded many times. A junction end diverges from the germline sequence, so it may reflect a read error. This sequence joins TRBV29-1 and TRBJ1-1; 7 bases align to TRBD1. The CDR3 runs 13 residues. Germline V gene sequence: CDR1 SQVTM, CDR2 ANQGSEA. CDR3 coding DNA: TGCAGCGCACAGTCAGGGGGGAACACTGAAGCCTTCTTT. As protein: CSAQSGGNTEAFF. Looking up the rest from reference TRBV29-1 and TRBJ1-1 gives the full variable domain: SAVISQKPSRDICQRGTSLTIQCQVDSQVTMMFWYRQQPGQSLTLIATANQGSEATYESGFVIDKFPISRPNLTFSTLTVSNMSPEDSSIYLCSAQSGGNTEAFFGQGTRLTVV.

This clonotype was found many times. CDR3 region: CASSLLAGITDTQYF. The CDR3 DNA sequence: TGCGCCAGCAGCTTACTAGCGGGGATTACAGATACGCAGTATTTT. The V call is TRBV4-3, the J call TRBJ2-3; 10 bases are shared with TRBD2. Germline V gene sequence: CDR1 LGHNA, CDR2 YSLEER. V was clipped by 5 bases and J by 3 bases; unmatched bases: 5. The CDR3 sequence is 15 residues long.

CDR3 bases: TGCAGCGGACAGGGTAATGAAGATACGCAGTATTTT. Translation: CSGQGNEDTQYF. V gene TRBV29-1 combines with J gene TRBJ2-3, with 7 nucleotides matching TRBD1. V shed 7 bases, J shed 5 bases, and the junction held 6 bases outside the gene matches. Germline CDR1 reads SQVTM; CDR2 reads ANQGSEA. CDR3 length equals 12 residues.

V gene TRBV18 combines with J gene TRBJ2-7; 8 bases agree with TRBD1. V shed 5 bases and J 5 bases; nucleotides not matched to a gene: 5. The CDR3 spans 13 residues. The V gene's germline CDR1 is KGHSH and CDR2 LQKENI. The CDR3 here is CASSRQGSNEQYF. The CDR3 bases are TGTGCCAGCTCAAGACAGGGGAGCAACGAGCAGTACTTC.

This clonotype has at least ten counts. The rearrangement uses TRBV12-3 or TRBV12-4 and TRBJ1-6; D gene uncertain. The CDR3 is 13 amino acids. V dropped 6 bases and J dropped 0 bases, with 3 bases sitting between them. CDR3 nucleotide sequence: TGTGCCAGCAGCGACTCCTATAATTCACCCCTCCACTTT. Its translation: CASSDSYNSPLHF.

This clonotype came up a few times. The CDR3 sequence is CASRQTGRWQTEAFF. The CDR3, as DNA: TGTGCCAGCAGGCAGACAGGACGGTGGCAAACTGAAGCTTTCTTT. The chain joins TRBV12-3 or TRBV12-4 to TRBJ1-1; D may be TRBD1 (6 bases). The CDR3 contains 15 residues. V was trimmed by 6 bases and J by 5 bases, leaving 19 bases between them.